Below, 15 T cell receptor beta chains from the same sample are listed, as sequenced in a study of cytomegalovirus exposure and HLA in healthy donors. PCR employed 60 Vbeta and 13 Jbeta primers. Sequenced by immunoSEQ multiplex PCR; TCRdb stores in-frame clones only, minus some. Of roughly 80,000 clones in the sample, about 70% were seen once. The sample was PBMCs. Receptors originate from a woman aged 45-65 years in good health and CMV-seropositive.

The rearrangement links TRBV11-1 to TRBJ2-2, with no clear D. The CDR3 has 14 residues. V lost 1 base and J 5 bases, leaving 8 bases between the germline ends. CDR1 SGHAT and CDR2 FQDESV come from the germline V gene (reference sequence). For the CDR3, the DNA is TGTGCCAGCAGCTTAGGTGGGCCGACCGGGGAGCTGTTTTTT. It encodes CASSLGGPTGELFF.

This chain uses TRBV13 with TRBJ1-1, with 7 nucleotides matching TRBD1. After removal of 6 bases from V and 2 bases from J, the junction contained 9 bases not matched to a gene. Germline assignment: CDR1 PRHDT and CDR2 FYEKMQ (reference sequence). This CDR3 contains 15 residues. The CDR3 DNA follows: TGTGCCAGCAGTCGACCGGGACAGAGAAACACTGAAGCTTTCTTT. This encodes CASSRPGQRNTEAFF.

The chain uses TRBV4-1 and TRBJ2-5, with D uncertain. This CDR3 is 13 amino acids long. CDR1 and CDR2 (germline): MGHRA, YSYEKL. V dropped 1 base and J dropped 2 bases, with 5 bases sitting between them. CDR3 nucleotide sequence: TGCGCCAGCAGCCAAGGGCCTCAAGAGACCCAGTACTTC. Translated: CASSQGPQETQYF.

Here the CDR3 DNA reads TGTGCCAGCAGTCCAAACAGGGACAACACTGAAGCTTTCTTT. It is translated as CASSPNRDNTEAFF. This chain uses TRBV7-9 with TRBJ1-1, with D maybe TRBD1 (6 bases). Germline V gene data show CDR1 as SEHNR and CDR2 as FQNEAQ (reference sequence). The CDR3 covers 14 residues. Trimming took 6 bases from V and 2 from J, leaving 13 bases between them.

The CDR3 coding sequence is TGTGCCAGCAGCCCAAGCTGGACAGGGGGCACTGAAGCTTTCTTT. Translating it yields CASSPSWTGGTEAFF. V is TRBV9 and J is TRBJ1-1, with 10 positions matching TRBD1. The CDR3 has 15 residues. J lost 4 bases, V lost 4 bases, and 7 bases had no gene match. Looked up from germline, CDR1 is SGDLS and CDR2 is YYNGEE.

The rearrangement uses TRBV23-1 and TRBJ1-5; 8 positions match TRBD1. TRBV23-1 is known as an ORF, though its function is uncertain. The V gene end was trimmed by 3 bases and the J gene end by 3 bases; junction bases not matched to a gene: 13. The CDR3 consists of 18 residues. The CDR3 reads CASSHCRTRGRLNQPQHF. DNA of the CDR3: TGCGCCAGCAGTCATTGCCGAACCAGGGGGCGACTCAATCAGCCCCAGCATTTT.

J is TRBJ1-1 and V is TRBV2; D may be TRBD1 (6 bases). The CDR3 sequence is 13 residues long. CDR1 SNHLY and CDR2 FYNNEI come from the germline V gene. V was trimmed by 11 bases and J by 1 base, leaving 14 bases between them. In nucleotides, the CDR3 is TGTGCCGTACTGGGACAAAAGAACACTGAAGCTTTCTTT. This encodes CAVLGQKNTEAFF.

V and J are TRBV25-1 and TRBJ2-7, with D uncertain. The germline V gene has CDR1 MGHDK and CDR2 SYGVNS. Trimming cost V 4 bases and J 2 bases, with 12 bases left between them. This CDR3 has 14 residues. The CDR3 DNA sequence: TGTGCCAGCAGTGCCCCTGGGCTCACCTACGAGCAGTACTTC. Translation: CASSAPGLTYEQYF.

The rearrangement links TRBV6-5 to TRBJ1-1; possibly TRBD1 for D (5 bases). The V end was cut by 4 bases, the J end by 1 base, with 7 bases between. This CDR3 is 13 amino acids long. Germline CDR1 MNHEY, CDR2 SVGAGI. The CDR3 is CASSFGQNTEAFF. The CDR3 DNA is TGTGCCAGCAGTTTCGGACAGAACACTGAAGCTTTCTTT.

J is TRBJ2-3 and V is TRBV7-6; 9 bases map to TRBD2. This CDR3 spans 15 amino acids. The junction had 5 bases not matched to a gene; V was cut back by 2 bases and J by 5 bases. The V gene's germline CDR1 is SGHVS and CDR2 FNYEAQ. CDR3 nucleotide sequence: TGTGCCAGCAGCTTACCAGCGGGAGGAGGAGATACGCAGTATTTT. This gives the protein CASSLPAGGGDTQYF.

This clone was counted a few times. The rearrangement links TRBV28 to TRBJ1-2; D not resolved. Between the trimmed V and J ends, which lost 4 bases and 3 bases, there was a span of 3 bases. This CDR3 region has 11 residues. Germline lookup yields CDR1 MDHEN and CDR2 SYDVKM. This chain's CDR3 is CASSSDYGYTF. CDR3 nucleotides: TGTGCCAGCAGTTCTGACTATGGCTACACCTTC.

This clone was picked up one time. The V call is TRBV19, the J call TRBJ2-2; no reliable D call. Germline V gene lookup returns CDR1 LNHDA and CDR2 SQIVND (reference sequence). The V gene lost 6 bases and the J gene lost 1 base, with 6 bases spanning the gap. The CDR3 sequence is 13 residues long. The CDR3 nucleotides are TGTGCCAGTAGCCGACAGAACACCGGGGAGCTGTTTTTT. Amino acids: CASSRQNTGELFF.

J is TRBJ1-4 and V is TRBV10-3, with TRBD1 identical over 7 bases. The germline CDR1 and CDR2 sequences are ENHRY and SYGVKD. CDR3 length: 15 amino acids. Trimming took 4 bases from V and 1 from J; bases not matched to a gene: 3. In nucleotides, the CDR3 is TGTGCCATCAGTGTCAGGACAGGAACTAATGAAAAACTGTTTTTT. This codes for CAISVRTGTNEKLFF.

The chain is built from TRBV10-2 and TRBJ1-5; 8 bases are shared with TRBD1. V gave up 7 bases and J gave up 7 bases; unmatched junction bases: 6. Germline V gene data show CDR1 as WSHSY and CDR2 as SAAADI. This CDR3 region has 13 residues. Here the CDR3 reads CASMDRVGQPQHF. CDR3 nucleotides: TGCGCCAGCATGGACAGGGTCGGCCAGCCCCAGCATTTT.

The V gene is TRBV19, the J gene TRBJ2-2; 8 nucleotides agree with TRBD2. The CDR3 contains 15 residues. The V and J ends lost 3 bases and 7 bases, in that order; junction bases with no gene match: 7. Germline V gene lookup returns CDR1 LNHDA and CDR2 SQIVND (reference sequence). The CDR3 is CASSMGLGSGGELFF. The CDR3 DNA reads TGTGCCAGTAGTATGGGACTAGGTAGCGGCGGGGAGCTGTTTTTT.